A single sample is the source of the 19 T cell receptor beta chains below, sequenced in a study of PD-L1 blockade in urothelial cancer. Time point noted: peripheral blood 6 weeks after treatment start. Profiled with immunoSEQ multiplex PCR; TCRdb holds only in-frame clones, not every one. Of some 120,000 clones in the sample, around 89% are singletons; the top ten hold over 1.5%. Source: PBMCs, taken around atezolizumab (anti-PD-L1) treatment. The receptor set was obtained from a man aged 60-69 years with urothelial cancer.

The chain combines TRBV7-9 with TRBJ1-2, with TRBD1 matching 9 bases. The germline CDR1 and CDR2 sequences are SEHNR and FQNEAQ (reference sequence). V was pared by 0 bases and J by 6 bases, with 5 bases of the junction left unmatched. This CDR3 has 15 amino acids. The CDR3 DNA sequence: TGTGCCAGCAGCTTAGCCCTGGACAGGGGAAATGGCTACACCTTC. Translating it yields CASSLALDRGNGYTF.

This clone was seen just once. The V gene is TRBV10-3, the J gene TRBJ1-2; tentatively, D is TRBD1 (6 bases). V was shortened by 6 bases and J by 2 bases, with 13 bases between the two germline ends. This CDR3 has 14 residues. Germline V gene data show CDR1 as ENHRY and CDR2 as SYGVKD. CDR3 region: CAISSTGLNYGYTF. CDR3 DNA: TGTGCCATCAGCTCGACAGGCCTAAACTATGGCTACACCTTC.

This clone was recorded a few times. CDR3 sequence reads: CASSAAGGTGNNEQFF. In nucleotides, the CDR3 is TGTGCCAGCAGCGCAGCGGGGGGGACAGGCAACAATGAGCAGTTCTTC. This sequence joins TRBV9 and TRBJ2-1; TRBD2 agrees at 10 bases. This CDR3 contains 16 residues. Unmatched junction bases numbered 8, after V lost 3 bases and J lost 5 bases. From germline, CDR1 is SGDLS and CDR2 YYNGEE.

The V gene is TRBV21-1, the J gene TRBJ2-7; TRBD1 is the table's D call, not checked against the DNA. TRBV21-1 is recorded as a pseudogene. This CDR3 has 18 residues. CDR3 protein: CASSRRRPAGTGLNEQYF. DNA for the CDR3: TGTGCCAGCAGCAGACGCCGACCTGCCGGGACAGGGCTCAACGAGCAGTACTTC.

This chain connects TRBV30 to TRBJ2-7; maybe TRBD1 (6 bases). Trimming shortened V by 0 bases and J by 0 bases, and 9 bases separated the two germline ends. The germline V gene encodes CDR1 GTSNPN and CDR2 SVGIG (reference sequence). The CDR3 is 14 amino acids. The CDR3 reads CAWSVGHGSYEQYF. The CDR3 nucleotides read TGTGCCTGGAGTGTGGGACACGGCTCCTACGAGCAGTACTTC. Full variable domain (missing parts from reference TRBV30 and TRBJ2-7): SQTIHQWPATLVQPVGSPLSLECTVEGTSNPNLYWYRQAAGRGLQLLFYSVGIGQISSEVPQNLSASRPQDRQFILSSKKLLLSDSGFYLCAWSVGHGSYEQYFGPGTRLTVT.

CDR3 nucleotide sequence: TGTGCCAGCAGCGTAGGGGGGGGCAACGAGCAGTACTTC. It encodes CASSVGGGNEQYF. V is TRBV9 and J is TRBJ2-7, with D maybe TRBD2 (7 bases). This CDR3 comprises 13 residues. Trimming removed 0 bases at V and 5 bases at J, with 9 bases between. Germline loops: CDR1 SGDLS, CDR2 YYNGEE.

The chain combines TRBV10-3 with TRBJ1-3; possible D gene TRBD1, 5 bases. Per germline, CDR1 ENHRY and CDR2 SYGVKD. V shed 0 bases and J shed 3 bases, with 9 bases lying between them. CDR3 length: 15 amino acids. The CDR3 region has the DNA TGTGCCATCAGTGAGTCCCAGGGCCGTGGAAACACCATATATTTT. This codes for CAISESQGRGNTIYF.

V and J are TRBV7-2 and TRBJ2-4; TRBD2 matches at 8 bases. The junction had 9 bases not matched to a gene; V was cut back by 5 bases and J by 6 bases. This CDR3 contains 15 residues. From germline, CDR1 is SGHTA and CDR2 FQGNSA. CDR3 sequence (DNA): TGTGCCAGCAGCCCGGGAGGGGGGACGGGAAACATTCAGTACTTC. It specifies CASSPGGGTGNIQYF.

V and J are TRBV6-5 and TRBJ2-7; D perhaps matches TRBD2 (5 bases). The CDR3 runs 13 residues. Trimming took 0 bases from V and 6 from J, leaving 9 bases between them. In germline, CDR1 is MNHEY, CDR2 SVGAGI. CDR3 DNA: TGTGCCAGCAGTTACTCCCAGGACTCCGAGCAGTACTTC. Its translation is CASSYSQDSEQYF.

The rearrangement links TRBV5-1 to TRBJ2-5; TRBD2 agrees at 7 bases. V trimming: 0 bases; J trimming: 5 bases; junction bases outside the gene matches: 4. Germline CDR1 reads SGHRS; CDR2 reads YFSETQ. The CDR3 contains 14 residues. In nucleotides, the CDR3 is TGCGCCAGCAGCTTGGGGGAGGGGTATGAGACCCAGTACTTC. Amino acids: CASSLGEGYETQYF.

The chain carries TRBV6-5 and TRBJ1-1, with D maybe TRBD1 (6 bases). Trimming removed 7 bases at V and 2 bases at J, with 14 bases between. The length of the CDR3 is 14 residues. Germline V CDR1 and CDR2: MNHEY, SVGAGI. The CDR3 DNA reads TGTGCCAGCACCTCGGACAGTGTAAACACTGAAGCTTTCTTT. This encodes CASTSDSVNTEAFF.

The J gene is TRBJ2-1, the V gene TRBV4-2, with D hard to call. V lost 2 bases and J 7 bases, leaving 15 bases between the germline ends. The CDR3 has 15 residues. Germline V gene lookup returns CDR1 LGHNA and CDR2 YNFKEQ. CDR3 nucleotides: TGTGCCAGCAGCCAACCCGGCGGAGCTACGAATGAGCAGTTCTTC. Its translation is CASSQPGGATNEQFF.

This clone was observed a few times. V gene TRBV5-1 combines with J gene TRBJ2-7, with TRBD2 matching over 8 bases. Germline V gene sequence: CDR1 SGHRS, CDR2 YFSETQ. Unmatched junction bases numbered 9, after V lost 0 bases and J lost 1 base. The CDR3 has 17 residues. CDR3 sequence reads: CASSLEPASGFSYEQYF. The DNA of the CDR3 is TGCGCCAGCAGCTTGGAGCCGGCTAGCGGGTTTTCCTACGAGCAGTACTTC.

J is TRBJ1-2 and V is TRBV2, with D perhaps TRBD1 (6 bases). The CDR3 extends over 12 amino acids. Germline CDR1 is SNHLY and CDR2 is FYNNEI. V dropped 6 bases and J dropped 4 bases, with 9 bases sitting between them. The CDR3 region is CASRRDIYGYTF. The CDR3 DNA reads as TGTGCCAGCAGGAGGGACATCTATGGCTACACCTTC.

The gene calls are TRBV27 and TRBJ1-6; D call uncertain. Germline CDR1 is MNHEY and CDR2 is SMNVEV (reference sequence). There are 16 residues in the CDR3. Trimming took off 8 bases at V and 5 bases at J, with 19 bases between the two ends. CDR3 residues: CASRLGEPFNNSPLHF. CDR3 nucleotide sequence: TGTGCCAGCCGCCTTGGGGAGCCCTTCAATAATTCACCCCTCCACTTT.

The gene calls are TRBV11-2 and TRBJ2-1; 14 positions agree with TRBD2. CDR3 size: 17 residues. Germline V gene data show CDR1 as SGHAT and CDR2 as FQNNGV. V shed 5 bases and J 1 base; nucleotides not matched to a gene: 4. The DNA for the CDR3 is TGTGCCAGCAGCAAAGGGACTAGCGGGGGTTCCTACAATGAGCAGTTCTTC. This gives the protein CASSKGTSGGSYNEQFF. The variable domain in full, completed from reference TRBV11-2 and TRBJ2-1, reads EAGVAQSPRYKIIEKRQSVAFWCNPISGHATLYWYQQILGQGPKLLIQFQNNGVVDDSQLPKDRFSAERLKGVDSTLKIQPAKLEDSAVYLCASSKGTSGGSYNEQFFGPGTRLTVL.

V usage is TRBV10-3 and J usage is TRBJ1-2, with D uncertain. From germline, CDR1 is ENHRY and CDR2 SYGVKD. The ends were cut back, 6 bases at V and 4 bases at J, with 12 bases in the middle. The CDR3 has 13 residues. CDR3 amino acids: CAIRRTGGYGYTF. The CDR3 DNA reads TGTGCCATCAGACGGACCGGAGGCTATGGCTACACCTTC.

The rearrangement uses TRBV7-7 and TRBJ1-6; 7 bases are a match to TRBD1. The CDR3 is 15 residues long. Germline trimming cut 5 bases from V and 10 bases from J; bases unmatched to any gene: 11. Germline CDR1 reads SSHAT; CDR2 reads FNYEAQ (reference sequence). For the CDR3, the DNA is TGTGCCAGCAGCACCCGGACAGGTCCCAGCTCACCCCTCCACTTT. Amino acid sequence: CASSTRTGPSSPLHF.

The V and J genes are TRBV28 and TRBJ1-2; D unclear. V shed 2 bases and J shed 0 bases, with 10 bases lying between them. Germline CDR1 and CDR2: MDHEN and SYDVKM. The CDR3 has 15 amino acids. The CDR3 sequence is CASSLGGRTNYGYTF. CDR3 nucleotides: TGTGCCAGCAGTTTAGGTGGCAGGACTAACTATGGCTACACCTTC.